This TCR beta chain was sequenced during a study of cytomegalovirus exposure and HLA in healthy donors. Study results and caveats: A previous analysis found most TCR beta V segments productive roughly 90% or roughly 30% of the time. Among TCR beta chains of equal frequency, HLA-associated ones were more clonally expanded in a later analysis.

Primers included in the PCR were 60 Vbeta and 13 Jbeta primers. The method was immunoSEQ multiplex PCR; TCRdb's version includes in-frame clones alone and lacks a portion of them. The sample has some 160,000 clones; more than 75% are singletons. A single count supports this clone. The antigen remains undetermined. The CDR3 has 13 residues. Per the germline V gene, CDR1 is SNHLY and CDR2 is FYNNEI. With 5 bases removed from V and 2 bases from J, the gap between germline ends came to 10 bases. The specimen was PBMCs. J is TRBJ2-7 and V is TRBV2; D ambiguous. The clonotype originates from a male donor in good health and CMV-seronegative. CDR3: CASSSFRAYEQYF. The CDR3 region has the DNA TGTGCCAGCAGTTCTTTTCGGGCCTACGAGCAGTACTTC.